This T cell receptor (beta chain) originates from a study of blood T cell repertoires in COVID-19. As for the study in general: The samples span acute and convalescent COVID-19 from the United States, Italy and Spain.

About this clone: Compared with germline, one end of the junction differs, possibly owing to a read error.

The CDR3 runs to 16 residues. From germline, CDR1 is SGHRS and CDR2 YFSETQ. In the original analysis: Estimation of nucleated cell counts relied on the amplification of reference gene primers. The assay was immunoSEQ multiplex PCR, and TCRdb's table has in-frame clones only and misses some. The D gene and trimming were derived from the DNA, and the V and J assignments and clone size from that table. In the table there are 70,000 to 95,000 clones, 84% of which are singletons. The J gene is TRBJ2-3, the V gene TRBV5-1; TRBD1 matches 10 bases. This sequence was found in a human donor in a cohort sampled during active COVID-19. Sequencing input: peripheral blood. Written as DNA, the CDR3 is TGCGCCAGGAGCTCCGGGACAGGGGCCCTAACAGATACGCAGTATTTT. Its protein is CARSSGTGALTDTQYF.